Sequencing of this TCR beta chain was carried out in a study of blood T cell repertoires in COVID-19. Participant-given clinical history determined each cohort assignment. Symptom resolution, clearance, or two negative PCRs marked the recovered donors of Cohort 3. Measured with immunoSEQ multiplex PCR; TCRdb has only the in-frame clones, and not every one. The table lists approximately 210,000 clones, almost 85% of them singletons. The sequence was obtained from a middle-aged man who had recovered from COVID-19. Sequenced: PBMCs or T cells enriched from blood (not recorded which).

CDR3 in DNA: TGTGCCAGCAGCCCATCAGGGACTCGCGCTCGTGGCTACACCTTC. The encoded protein is CASSPSGTRARGYTF. The chain combines TRBV7-9 with TRBJ1-2; tentatively, D is TRBD1 (5 bases). V lost 5 bases, J lost 7 bases, and 20 bases lay in between. From germline, CDR1 is SEHNR and CDR2 FQNEAQ (reference sequence). The CDR3 is made up of 15 amino acids.